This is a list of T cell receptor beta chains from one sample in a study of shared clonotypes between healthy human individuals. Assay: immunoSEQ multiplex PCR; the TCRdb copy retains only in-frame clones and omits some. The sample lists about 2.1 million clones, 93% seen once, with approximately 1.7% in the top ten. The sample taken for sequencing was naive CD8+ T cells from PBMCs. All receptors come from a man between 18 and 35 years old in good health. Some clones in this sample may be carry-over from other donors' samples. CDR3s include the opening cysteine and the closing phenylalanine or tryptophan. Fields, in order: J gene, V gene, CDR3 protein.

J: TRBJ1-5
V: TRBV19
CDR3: CASSPRPARWSSNQPQHF

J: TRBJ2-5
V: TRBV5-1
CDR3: CASSFFKGQQETQYF

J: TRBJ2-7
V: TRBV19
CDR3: CASSFGTGLEQYF

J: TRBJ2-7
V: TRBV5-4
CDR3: CASSLDRATYEQYF

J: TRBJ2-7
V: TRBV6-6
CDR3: CASSYSNWDKGSEQYF

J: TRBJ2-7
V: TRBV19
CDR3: CASSGLAGSSEQYF

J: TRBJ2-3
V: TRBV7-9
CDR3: CASSLFGGLAESTDTQYF

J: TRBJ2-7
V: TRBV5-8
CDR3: CASSLERTGSFNHEQYF

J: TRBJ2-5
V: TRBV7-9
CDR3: CASTQLVGGETQYF

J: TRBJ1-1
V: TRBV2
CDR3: CASSEPGSNTEAFF

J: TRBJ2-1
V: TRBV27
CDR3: CASSLGPRISNEQFF

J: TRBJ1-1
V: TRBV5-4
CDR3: CASSLSGTEAFF

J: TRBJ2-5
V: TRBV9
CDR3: CASSDGLAGGPGETQYF

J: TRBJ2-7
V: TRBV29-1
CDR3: CSVVPGTGAYEQYF

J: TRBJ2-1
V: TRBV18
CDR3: CASSPDRTNNEQFF

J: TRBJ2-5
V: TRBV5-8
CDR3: CASSAGLAGVVETQYF

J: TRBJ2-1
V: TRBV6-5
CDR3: CASTTTSGRENEQFF

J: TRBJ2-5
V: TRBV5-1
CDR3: CASSSSGTSTLGETQYF

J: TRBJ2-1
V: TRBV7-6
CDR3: CASSAYYRTDNEQFF

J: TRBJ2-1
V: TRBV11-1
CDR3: CASSQREYFFYNEQFF

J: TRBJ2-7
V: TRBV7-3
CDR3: CASSWDGGVSSYEQYF

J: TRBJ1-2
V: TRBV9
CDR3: CASSDGIVDYGYTF

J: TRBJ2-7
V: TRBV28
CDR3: CASSFGTQTLYEQYF

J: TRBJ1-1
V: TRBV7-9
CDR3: CASSLQNTEAFF

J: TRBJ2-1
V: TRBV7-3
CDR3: CASSPLGGVPSYNEQFF

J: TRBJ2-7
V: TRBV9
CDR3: CASSPSRGEQYF

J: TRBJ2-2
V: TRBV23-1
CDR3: CASSRETGELFF

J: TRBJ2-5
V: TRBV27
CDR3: CASSLSQGTLAGFETQYF

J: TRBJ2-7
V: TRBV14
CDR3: CASRGQGVYEQYF

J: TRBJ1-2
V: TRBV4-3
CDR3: CASSQDRTGGRGYTF

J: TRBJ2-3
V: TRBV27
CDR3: CASSLPRLAGGPSDTQYF

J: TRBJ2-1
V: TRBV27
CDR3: CASSGLAGWGSYNEQFF

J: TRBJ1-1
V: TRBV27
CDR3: CASSFRDREAEAFF

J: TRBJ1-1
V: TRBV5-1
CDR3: CASHDRGPKNTEAFF

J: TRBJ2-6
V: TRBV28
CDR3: CASSPERLLAGDSGANVLTF

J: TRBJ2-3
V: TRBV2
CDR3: CASYGLRNSDTQYF

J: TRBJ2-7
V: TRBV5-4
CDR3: CASSSQAYEQYF

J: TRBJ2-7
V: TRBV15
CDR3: CATSQGQGAPNEQYF

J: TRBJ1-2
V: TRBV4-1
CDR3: CASSQVGQPNYGYTF

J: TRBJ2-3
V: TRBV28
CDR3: CASSYSLAVLGPDTQYF

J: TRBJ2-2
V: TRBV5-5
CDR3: CASSLGVTGELFF

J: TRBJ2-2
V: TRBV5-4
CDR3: CASSVLGTGELFF